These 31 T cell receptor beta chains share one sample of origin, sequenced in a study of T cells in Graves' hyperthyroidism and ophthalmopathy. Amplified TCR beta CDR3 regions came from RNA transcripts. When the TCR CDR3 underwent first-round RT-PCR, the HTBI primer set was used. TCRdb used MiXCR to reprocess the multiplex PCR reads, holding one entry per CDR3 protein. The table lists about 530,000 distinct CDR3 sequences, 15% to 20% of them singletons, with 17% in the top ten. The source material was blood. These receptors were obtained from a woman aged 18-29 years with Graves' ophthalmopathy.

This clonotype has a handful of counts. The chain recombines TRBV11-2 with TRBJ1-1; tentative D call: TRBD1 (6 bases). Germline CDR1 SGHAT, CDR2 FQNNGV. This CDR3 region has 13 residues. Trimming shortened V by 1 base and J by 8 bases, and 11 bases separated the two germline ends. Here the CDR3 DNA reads TGTGCCAGCAGCTTAGTTTCTCAGGGGGAAGCTTTCTTT. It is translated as CASSLVSQGEAFF.

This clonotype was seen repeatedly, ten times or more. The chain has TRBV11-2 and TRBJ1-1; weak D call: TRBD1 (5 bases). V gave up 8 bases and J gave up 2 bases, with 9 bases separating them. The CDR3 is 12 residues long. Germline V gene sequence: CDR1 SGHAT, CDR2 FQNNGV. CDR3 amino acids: CASAGLNTEAFF. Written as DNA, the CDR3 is TGTGCCAGCGCGGGACTTAACACTGAAGCTTTCTTT.

The DNA for the CDR3 is TGTGCCAGCTCTGTCAGAGACACCGCTAACTATGGCTACACCTTC. Residues: CASSVRDTANYGYTF. This rearrangement joins TRBV18 to TRBJ1-2; D is unresolved. Germline-derived CDR1 and CDR2 are KGHSH and LQKENI. V lost 6 bases, J lost 0 bases, and 14 bases lay in between. CDR3 length: 15 residues.

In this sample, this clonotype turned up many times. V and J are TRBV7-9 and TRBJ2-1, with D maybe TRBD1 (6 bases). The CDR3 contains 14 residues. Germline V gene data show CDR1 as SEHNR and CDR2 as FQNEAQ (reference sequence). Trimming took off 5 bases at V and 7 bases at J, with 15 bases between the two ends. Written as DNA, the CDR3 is TGTGCCAGCAGCAAAGAGGGGGAGTGGAATGAGCAGTTCTTC. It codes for CASSKEGEWNEQFF. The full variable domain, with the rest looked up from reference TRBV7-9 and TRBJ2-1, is DTGVSQNPRHKITKRGQNVTFRCDPISEHNRLYWYRQTLGQGPEFLTYFQNEAQLEKSRLLSDRFSAERPKGSFSTLEIQRTEQGDSAMYLCASSKEGEWNEQFFGPGTRLTVL.

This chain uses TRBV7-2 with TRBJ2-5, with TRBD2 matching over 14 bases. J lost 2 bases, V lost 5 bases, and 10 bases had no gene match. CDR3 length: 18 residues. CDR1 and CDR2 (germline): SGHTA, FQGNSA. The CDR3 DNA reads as TGTGCCAGCAGCCCCCAGCCGGGACTAGCGGGAGAACAAGAGACCCAGTACTTC. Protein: CASSPQPGLAGEQETQYF.

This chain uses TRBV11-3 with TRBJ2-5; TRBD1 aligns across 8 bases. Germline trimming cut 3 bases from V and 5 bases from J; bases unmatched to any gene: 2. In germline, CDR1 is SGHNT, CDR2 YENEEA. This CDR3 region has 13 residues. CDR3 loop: CASSFHRGETQYF. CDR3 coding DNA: TGTGCCAGCAGCTTTCACAGGGGGGAGACCCAGTACTTC.

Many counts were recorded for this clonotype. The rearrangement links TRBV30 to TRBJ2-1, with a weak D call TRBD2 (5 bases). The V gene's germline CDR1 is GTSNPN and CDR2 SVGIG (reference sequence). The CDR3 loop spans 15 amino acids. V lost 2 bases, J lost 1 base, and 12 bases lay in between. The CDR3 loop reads CAWSYYSGSYNEQFF. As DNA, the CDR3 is TGTGCCTGGAGTTACTACAGCGGATCCTACAATGAGCAGTTCTTC.

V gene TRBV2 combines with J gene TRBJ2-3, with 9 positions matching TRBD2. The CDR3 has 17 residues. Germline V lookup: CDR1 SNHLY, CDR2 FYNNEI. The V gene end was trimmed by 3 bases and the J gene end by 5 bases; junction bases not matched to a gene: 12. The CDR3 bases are TGTGCCAGCAGTGAGGGGCCGGTTAGCGGGGGAGTAGATACGCAGTATTTT. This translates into CASSEGPVSGGVDTQYF. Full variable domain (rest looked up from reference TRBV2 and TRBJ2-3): EPEVTQTPSHQVTQMGQEVILRCVPISNHLYFYWYRQILGQKVEFLVSFYNNEISEKSEIFDDQFSVERPDGSNFTLKIRSTKLEDSAMYFCASSEGPVSGGVDTQYFGPGTRLTVL.

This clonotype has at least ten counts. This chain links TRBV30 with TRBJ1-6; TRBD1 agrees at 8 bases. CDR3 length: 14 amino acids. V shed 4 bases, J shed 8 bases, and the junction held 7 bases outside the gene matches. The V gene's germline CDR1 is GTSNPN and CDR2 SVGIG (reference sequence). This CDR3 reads CAWIPGQAHSPLHF. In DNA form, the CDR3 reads TGTGCCTGGATCCCGGGACAGGCCCATTCACCCCTCCACTTT.

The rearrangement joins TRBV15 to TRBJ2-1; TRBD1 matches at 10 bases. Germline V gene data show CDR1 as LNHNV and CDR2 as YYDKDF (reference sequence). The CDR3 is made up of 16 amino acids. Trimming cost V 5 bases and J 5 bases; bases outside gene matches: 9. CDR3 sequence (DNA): TGTGCCACCAGCGAGCACTTGGGACAGGGGAACAATGAGCAGTTCTTC. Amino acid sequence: CATSEHLGQGNNEQFF.

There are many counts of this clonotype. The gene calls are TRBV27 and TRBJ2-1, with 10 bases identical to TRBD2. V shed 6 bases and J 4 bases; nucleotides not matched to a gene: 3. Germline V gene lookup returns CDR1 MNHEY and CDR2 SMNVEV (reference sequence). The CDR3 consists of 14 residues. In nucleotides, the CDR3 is TGTGCCAGCAGAACTAGCGGGATGTACAATGAGCAGTTCTTC. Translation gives CASRTSGMYNEQFF.

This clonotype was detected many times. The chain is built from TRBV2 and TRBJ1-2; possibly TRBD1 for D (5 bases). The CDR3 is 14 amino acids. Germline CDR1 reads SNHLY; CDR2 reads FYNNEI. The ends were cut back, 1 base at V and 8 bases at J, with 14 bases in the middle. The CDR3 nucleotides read TGTGCCAGCAGTGAAGGGGGCTCGGGGGTAGGCTACACCTTC. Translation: CASSEGGSGVGYTF.

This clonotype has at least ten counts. The CDR3 sequence: CASSLGLAASLVEQYF. The DNA of the CDR3 is TGTGCCAGCAGCTTAGGACTAGCGGCTTCTTTGGTCGAGCAGTACTTC. This chain connects TRBV7-8 to TRBJ2-7, with 9 nucleotides matching TRBD2. This CDR3 is built from 16 residues. The junction had 10 bases not matched to a gene; V was cut back by 1 base and J by 6 bases. Germline CDR1 is SGHVS and CDR2 is FQNEAQ. Based on the CDR3 plus reference TRBV7-8 and TRBJ2-7, the full variable domain is GAGVSQSPRYKVAKRGQDVALRCDPISGHVSLFWYQQALGQGPEFLTYFQNEAQLDKSGLPSDRFFAERPEGSVSTLKIQRTQQEDSAVYLCASSLGLAASLVEQYFGPGTRLTVT.

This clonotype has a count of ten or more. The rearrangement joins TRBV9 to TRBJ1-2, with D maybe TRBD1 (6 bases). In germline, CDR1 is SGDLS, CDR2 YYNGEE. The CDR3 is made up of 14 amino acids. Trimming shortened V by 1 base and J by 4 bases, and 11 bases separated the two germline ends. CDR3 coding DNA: TGTGCCAGCAGCGTAACAGGGTTAGCCTATGGCTACACCTTC. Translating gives CASSVTGLAYGYTF.

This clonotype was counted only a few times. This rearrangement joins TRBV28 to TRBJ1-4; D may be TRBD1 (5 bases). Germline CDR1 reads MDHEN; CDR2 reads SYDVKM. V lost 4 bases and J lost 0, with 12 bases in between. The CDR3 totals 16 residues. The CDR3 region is CASSWDRGPTNEKLFF. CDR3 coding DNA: TGTGCCAGCAGTTGGGATCGGGGCCCAACTAATGAAAAACTGTTTTTT.

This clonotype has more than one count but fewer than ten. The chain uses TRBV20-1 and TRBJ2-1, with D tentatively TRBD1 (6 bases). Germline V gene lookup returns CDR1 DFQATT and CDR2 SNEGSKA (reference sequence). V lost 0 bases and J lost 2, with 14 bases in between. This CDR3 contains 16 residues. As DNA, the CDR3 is TGCAGTGCTAGAGATCTGACAGGCTTTCCCTACAATGAGCAGTTCTTC. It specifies CSARDLTGFPYNEQFF.

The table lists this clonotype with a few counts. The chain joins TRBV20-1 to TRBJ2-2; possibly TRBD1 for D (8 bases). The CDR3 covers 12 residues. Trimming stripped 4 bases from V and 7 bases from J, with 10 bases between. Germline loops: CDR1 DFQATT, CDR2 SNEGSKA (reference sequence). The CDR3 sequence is CSANRGGGELFF. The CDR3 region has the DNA TGCAGTGCTAACAGGGGGGGCGGGGAGCTGTTTTTT.

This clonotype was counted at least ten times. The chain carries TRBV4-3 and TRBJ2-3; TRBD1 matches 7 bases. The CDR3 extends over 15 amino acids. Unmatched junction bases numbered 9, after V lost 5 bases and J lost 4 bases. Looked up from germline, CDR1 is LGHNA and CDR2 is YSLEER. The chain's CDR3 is CASSTTGDGADTQYF. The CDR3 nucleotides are TGCGCCAGCAGCACTACAGGGGATGGGGCAGATACGCAGTATTTT.

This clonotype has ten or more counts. The CDR3 DNA sequence: TGTGCCAGCTCACCCAGGGCAAACTCTGGGGAGACCCAGTACTTC. Translation: CASSPRANSGETQYF. The V call is TRBV18, the J call TRBJ2-5; maybe TRBD1 (5 bases). Germline V gene lookup returns CDR1 KGHSH and CDR2 LQKENI. V was pared by 3 bases and J by 5 bases, with 16 bases between. CDR3 length: 15 residues.

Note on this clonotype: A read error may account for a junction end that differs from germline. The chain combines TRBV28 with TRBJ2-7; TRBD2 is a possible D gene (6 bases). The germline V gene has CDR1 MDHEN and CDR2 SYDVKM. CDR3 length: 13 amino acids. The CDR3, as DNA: TGTGCCAGCAATTTAGGGGAGGCCTACGAGCAGTACTTC. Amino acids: CASNLGEAYEQYF.

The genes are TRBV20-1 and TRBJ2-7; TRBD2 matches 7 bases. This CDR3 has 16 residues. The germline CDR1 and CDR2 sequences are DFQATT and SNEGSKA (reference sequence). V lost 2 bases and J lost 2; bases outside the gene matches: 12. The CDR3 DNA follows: TGCAGTGCTAGACCCCGGCTAGCGGCTACCGCCTACGAGCAGTACTTC. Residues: CSARPRLAATAYEQYF.

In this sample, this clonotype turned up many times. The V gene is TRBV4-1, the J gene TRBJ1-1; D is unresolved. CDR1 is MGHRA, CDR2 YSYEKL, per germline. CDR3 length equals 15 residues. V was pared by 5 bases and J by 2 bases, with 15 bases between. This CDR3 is CASSWSQAENTEAFF. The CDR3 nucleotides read TGCGCCAGCAGCTGGAGTCAAGCGGAAAACACTGAAGCTTTCTTT.

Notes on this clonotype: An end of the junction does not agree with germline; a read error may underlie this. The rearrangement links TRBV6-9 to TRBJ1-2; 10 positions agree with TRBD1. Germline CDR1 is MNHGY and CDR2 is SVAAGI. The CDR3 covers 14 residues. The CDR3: CASSWTGGSYDYTF. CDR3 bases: TGTGCCAGCAGTTGGACAGGGGGTAGCTATGACTACACCTTC.

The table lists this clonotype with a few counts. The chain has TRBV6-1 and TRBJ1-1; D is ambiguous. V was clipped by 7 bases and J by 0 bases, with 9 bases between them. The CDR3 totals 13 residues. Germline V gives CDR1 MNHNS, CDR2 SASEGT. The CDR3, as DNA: TGTGCCAGCATTTATGTGATGAACACTGAAGCTTTCTTT. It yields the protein CASIYVMNTEAFF.

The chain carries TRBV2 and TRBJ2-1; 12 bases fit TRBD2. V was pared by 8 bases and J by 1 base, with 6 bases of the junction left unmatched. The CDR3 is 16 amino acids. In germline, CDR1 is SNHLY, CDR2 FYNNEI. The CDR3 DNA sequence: TGTGCCAGCCGGCCTAGCGGGAGGGCATCCTACAATGAGCAGTTCTTC. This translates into CASRPSGRASYNEQFF.

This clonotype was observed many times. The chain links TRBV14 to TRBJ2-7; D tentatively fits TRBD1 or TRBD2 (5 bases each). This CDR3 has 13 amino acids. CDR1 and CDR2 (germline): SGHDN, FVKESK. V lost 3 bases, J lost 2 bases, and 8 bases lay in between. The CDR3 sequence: CASSHGDPYEQYF. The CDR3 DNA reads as TGTGCCAGCAGCCACGGGGACCCCTACGAGCAGTACTTC.

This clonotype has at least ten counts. DNA of the CDR3: TGTGCCAGCAGTCCAAGACTAGCGGGAGTGGGCGAGACCCAGTACTTC. Protein: CASSPRLAGVGETQYF. The chain combines TRBV28 with TRBJ2-5; 12 nucleotides match TRBD2. Germline V lookup: CDR1 MDHEN, CDR2 SYDVKM. CDR3 length: 16 amino acids. V dropped 5 bases and J dropped 5; count of bases not matched to a gene: 9.

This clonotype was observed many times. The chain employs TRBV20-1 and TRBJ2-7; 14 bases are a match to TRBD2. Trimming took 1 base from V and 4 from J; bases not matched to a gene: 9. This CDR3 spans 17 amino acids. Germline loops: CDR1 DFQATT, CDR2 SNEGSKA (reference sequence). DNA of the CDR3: TGCAGTGCTAGAGGCAGTGAGGGACTAGCGGGAGTGTACGAGCAGTACTTC. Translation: CSARGSEGLAGVYEQYF.

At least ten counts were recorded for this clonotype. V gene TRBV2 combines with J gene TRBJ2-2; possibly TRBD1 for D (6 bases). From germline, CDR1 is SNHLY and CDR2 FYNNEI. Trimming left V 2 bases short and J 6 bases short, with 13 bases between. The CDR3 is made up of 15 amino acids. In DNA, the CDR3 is TGTGCCAGCAGTGAATCCAAGGACAGATCCGGGGAGCTGTTTTTT. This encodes CASSESKDRSGELFF.

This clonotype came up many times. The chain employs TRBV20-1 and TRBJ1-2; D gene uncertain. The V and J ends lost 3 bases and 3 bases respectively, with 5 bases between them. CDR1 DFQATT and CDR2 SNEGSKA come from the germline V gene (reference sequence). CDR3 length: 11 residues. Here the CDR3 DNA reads TGCAGTGCTAGTTGGGACTATGGCTACACCTTC. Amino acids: CSASWDYGYTF.

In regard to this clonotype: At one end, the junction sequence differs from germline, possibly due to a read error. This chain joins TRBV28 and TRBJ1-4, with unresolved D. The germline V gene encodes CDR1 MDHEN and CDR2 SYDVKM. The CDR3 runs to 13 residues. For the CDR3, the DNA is TGTGCCTGCAGTCCTGGGACTAATGAAAAACTGTTTTTT. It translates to CACSPGTNEKLFF.